Shown below are 3 T cell receptor beta chains from a single sample sequenced in a study of regulatory T cells in long-lasting Graves disease. The time point denotes: newly diagnosed GD, antithyroid drugs for less than 3 months. PBMCs provided the RNA from which the TCR library was made. With iRepertoire HTBI primers and Arm-PCR of CDR3 regions, TCR beta libraries were built. TCRdb reprocessed the multiplex PCR reads with MiXCR, giving one entry per CDR3 protein. The repertoire holds about 450,000 distinct CDR3 sequences, with 13% to 15% as singletons. These data were likewise used in another study, on T cells in Graves' hyperthyroidism and ophthalmopathy.

The sample in question was peripheral blood mononuclear cells (PBMCs), obtained at new diagnosis, from a patient treated with antithyroid drugs. These receptors all stem from a woman in her forties or fifties with Graves disease.

On this clonotype: Being one base from a much bigger clone, this may be a read error. The gene calls are TRBV27 and TRBJ1-2; 8 bases line up with TRBD1. The CDR3 runs 14 residues. Germline loops: CDR1 MNHEY, CDR2 SMNVEV (reference sequence). Written as DNA, the CDR3 is TGTGCCAGCAGTTTTCCCCCGACAGGGGATGGCTACGCCTTC. As protein: CASSFPPTGDGYAF.

In its sample, this clonotype was seen many times. The chain combines TRBV28 with TRBJ2-3; 10 bases are a match to TRBD1. The germline CDR1 and CDR2 sequences are MDHEN and SYDVKM. The CDR3 totals 15 residues. J gave up 1 base and V 6 bases, and 4 bases lay outside the gene matches. CDR3 loop: CASRGQGRGTDTQYF. The DNA for the CDR3 is TGTGCCAGCAGGGGACAGGGGCGGGGCACAGATACGCAGTATTTT. The full variable domain, in which reference TRBV28 and TRBJ2-3 provide the parts outside the CDR3, is DVKVTQSSRYLVKRTGEKVFLECVQDMDHENMFWYRQDPGLGLRLIYFSYDVKMKEKGDIPEGYSVSREKKERFSLILESASTNQTSMYLCASRGQGRGTDTQYFGPGTRLTVL.

This clonotype occurred many times. V and J are TRBV20-1 and TRBJ2-7; weak D call: TRBD2 (6 bases). Germline CDR1 DFQATT, CDR2 SNEGSKA (reference sequence). V was cut by 5 bases and J by 0 bases, with 14 bases left in between. The CDR3 loop spans 14 amino acids. The CDR3 sequence: CSAAGLLSSYEQYF. CDR3 DNA sequence: TGCAGTGCTGCAGGACTACTCAGCTCCTACGAGCAGTACTTC.